Sequencing of this T cell receptor beta chain was carried out in a study of CD8 T cells in Susac syndrome. Germline CDR1 reads MNHEY; CDR2 reads SVGAGI. V shed 0 bases and J 2 bases; nucleotides not matched to a gene: 16. The length of the CDR3 is 20 residues. With random hexamers, reverse transcription was performed on roughly 0.45 to 1 ug of RNA. The immunoSEQ assay covered 54 Vbeta and 13 Jbeta segments for CDR3. MiXCR, applied by TCRdb to the immunoSEQ multiplex PCR reads, yields one record per CDR3 protein. Of tens of thousands of distinct CDR3 sequences in the sample, around 96% were seen once. This chain links TRBV6-5 with TRBJ2-3; TRBD2 matches at 8 bases. The receptor was derived from a human donor with Susac syndrome. Material: CD8+ T cells from PBMCs. CDR3 DNA: TGTGCCAGCAGTTACTCGTTCGGAGCGGGGGAACCCTTAGACACAGATACGCAGTATTTT. Translating it yields CASSYSFGAGEPLDTDTQYF.